The 8 T cell receptor beta chains listed next were all sequenced from one sample in a study of blood T cell repertoires in COVID-19. Sequencing used immunoSEQ multiplex PCR; TCRdb keeps in-frame clones, though not all of them. There are under 250,000 clones in the sample; about 82% occur only once, and over 5.5% lies in the top ten. Material: peripheral blood. The receptor source for this set is a woman aged 80 or over with COVID-19, enrolled during active disease.

This sequence joins TRBV4-2 and TRBJ2-7; D not resolved. Germline V gene lookup returns CDR1 LGHNA and CDR2 YNFKEQ. V was shortened by 0 bases and J by 6 bases, with 12 bases between the two germline ends. The CDR3 covers 14 residues. CDR3 amino acids: CASSQDSSVVEQYF. DNA of the CDR3: TGTGCCAGCAGCCAAGACTCGTCGGTGGTCGAGCAGTACTTC.

This chain joins TRBV5-4 and TRBJ1-1; D unresolved. The CDR3 spans 13 residues. CDR1 is SGHNT and CDR2 is YYREEE in the germline V gene (reference sequence). V lost 0 bases and J lost 6, with 9 bases in between. DNA for the CDR3: TGTGCCAGCAGCTTGGGTCGGAGGCCTGAAGCTTTCTTT. This encodes CASSLGRRPEAFF.

The chain uses TRBV2 and TRBJ2-3; a possible D gene is TRBD1 (5 bases). The V gene lost 0 bases and the J gene lost 4 bases, with 8 bases spanning the gap. This CDR3 has 14 amino acids. Germline V gives CDR1 SNHLY, CDR2 FYNNEI. This CDR3 reads CASSEALGADTQYF. CDR3 DNA sequence: TGTGCCAGCAGTGAAGCGCTAGGGGCAGATACGCAGTATTTT. The full variable domain, rest sourced from reference TRBV2 and TRBJ2-3, is EPEVTQTPSHQVTQMGQEVILRCVPISNHLYFYWYRQILGQKVEFLVSFYNNEISEKSEIFDDQFSVERPDGSNFTLKIRSTKLEDSAMYFCASSEALGADTQYFGPGTRLTVL.

The chain employs TRBV5-4 and TRBJ2-6; D is unresolved. Between the trimmed V and J ends, which lost 4 bases and 0 bases, there was a span of 11 bases. Per the germline V gene, CDR1 is SGHNT and CDR2 is YYREEE (reference sequence). This CDR3 comprises 16 residues. CDR3: CASSVRSRSGANVLTF. The CDR3 nucleotides are TGTGCCAGCAGCGTTCGGTCCCGCTCTGGGGCCAACGTCCTGACTTTC.

The rearrangement joins TRBV6-5 to TRBJ2-2; 7 nucleotides line up with TRBD1. Trimming removed 5 bases from V and 4 bases from J; junction bases left unmatched: 4. CDR1 MNHEY and CDR2 SVGAGI come from the germline V gene. This CDR3 has 14 residues. DNA of the CDR3: TGTGCCAGCAGTCGCAGGGGGAGCACCGGGGAGCTGTTTTTT. Its translation: CASSRRGSTGELFF.

This clone appeared a single time. The chain combines TRBV6-5 with TRBJ2-4; TRBD2 might be the D (7 bases). Trimming took off 8 bases at V and 3 bases at J, with 14 bases between the two ends. This CDR3 has 14 amino acids. The germline CDR1 and CDR2 sequences are MNHEY and SVGAGI. In DNA form, the CDR3 reads TGTGCCAGCTCTCGAGGGGGGGACAAAAACATTCAGTACTTC. Amino acid sequence: CASSRGGDKNIQYF.

In regard to this clone: Its ends do not fully match the called genes, so a read error is possible. The rearrangement links TRBV28 to TRBJ2-4; D is perhaps TRBD1 (5 bases). The V gene's germline CDR1 is MDHEN and CDR2 SYDVKM. There are 13 residues in the CDR3. The CDR3 region has the DNA TGTGCCAGCAGTTTGGTAGGGATGGACATTCAGTACTTT. Translation gives CASSLVGMDIQYF.

J is TRBJ1-1 and V is TRBV14; D is ambiguous. V lost 4 bases and J lost 0, with 6 bases in between. The CDR3 spans 13 residues. CDR1 and CDR2 (germline): SGHDN, FVKESK. CDR3 in amino acids: CASSRDMNTEAFF. The CDR3 nucleotides are TGTGCCAGCAGCCGCGACATGAACACTGAAGCTTTCTTT.